The 9 T cell receptor beta chains below all came from one sample that was sequenced in a study of blood T cell repertoires in COVID-19. Some clones are missing from TCRdb's copy, which holds only in-frame ones; the method was immunoSEQ multiplex PCR. Of about 180,000 clones listed, around 85% are singletons. The sample comprised PBMCs or T cells enriched from blood (not recorded which). These receptors were obtained from a woman in her thirties or forties with acute COVID-19.

The rearrangement links TRBV7-3 to TRBJ2-7; 7 bases match TRBD2. The junction had 14 bases not matched to a gene; V was cut back by 4 bases and J by 2 bases. The CDR3 is 17 amino acids. Germline-derived CDR1 and CDR2 are SGHTA and FQGTGA. DNA of the CDR3: TGTGCCAGCAGCTCCCTCCCAGCGGGACTTGGCCCCTACGAGCAGTACTTC. Amino acids: CASSSLPAGLGPYEQYF.

This clone was detected only a few times. Here the CDR3 reads CSASVSGGPRNTQYF. For the CDR3, the DNA is TGCAGTGCTAGTGTCTCGGGAGGGCCTCGGAATACGCAGTATTTT. The chain is built from TRBV20-1 and TRBJ2-3; 8 positions match TRBD2. Germline V gene lookup returns CDR1 DFQATT and CDR2 SNEGSKA (reference sequence). The CDR3 totals 15 residues. Unmatched junction bases numbered 12, after V lost 3 bases and J lost 7 bases.

This chain uses TRBV24-1 with TRBJ1-2, with D possibly matching TRBD1 (6 bases). The V and J ends lost 3 bases and 3 bases respectively, with 13 bases between them. Germline CDR1 reads KGHDR; CDR2 reads SFDVKD. The CDR3 totals 15 residues. CDR3 in amino acids: CATSDPRDTHYGYTF. DNA for the CDR3: TGTGCCACCAGTGATCCCCGGGACACCCACTATGGCTACACCTTC.

This clone was seen a handful of times. The chain joins TRBV7-3 to TRBJ1-1; TRBD1 agrees at 8 bases. J was trimmed by 1 base and V by 0 bases; bases with no gene match: 1. Germline values: CDR1 SGHTA, CDR2 FQGTGA. The CDR3 is made up of 15 amino acids. The CDR3 is CASSLTGQANTEAFF. The CDR3 DNA is TGTGCCAGCAGCTTAACGGGACAGGCGAACACTGAAGCTTTCTTT.

The rearrangement joins TRBV7-9 to TRBJ2-3; the match to TRBD1 covers 8 bases. Germline CDR1 SEHNR, CDR2 FQNEAQ (reference sequence). The V and J ends lost 0 bases and 3 bases, in that order; junction bases with no gene match: 14. This CDR3 spans 19 amino acids. In DNA, the CDR3 is TGTGCCAGCAGCTTAGCGGTTGCGAGTTTGGACAGGGCGACAGATACGCAGTATTTT. Protein sequence: CASSLAVASLDRATDTQYF.

This rearrangement joins TRBV5-1 to TRBJ2-5, with TRBD2 matching 8 bases. Germline lookup yields CDR1 SGHRS and CDR2 YFSETQ. The V and J ends lost 6 bases and 7 bases, in that order; junction bases with no gene match: 8. CDR3 size: 13 residues. CDR3 nucleotide sequence: TGCGCCAGCACGTCGGGAGGGGTTTCGACCCAGTACTTC. Amino acids: CASTSGGVSTQYF.

The CDR3 loop reads CASSHSGVKDNEQFF. CDR3 nucleotides: TGCGCCAGCAGCCATTCAGGGGTTAAGGATAATGAGCAGTTCTTC. The gene calls are TRBV5-1 and TRBJ2-1; D might be TRBD1 (6 bases). V was trimmed by 4 bases and J by 7 bases, leaving 18 bases between them. The CDR3 is 15 amino acids. Germline-derived CDR1 and CDR2 are SGHRS and YFSETQ.

This clone was counted a few times. The chain links TRBV4-2 to TRBJ1-1; D perhaps matches TRBD1 (6 bases). Trimming removed 1 base at V and 0 bases at J, with 12 bases between. The CDR3 runs to 16 residues. The germline V gene has CDR1 LGHNA and CDR2 YNFKEQ. The CDR3 region has the DNA TGTGCCAGCAGCCAAGCCCCCGGACAGCTGAACACTGAAGCTTTCTTT. It specifies CASSQAPGQLNTEAFF.

The V call is TRBV19, the J call TRBJ1-2, with 12 bases identical to TRBD1. The J segment lost 1 base and the V segment lost 6 bases, leaving 9 bases of the junction unmatched. Germline CDR1 reads LNHDA; CDR2 reads SQIVND (reference sequence). The CDR3 spans 17 residues. The CDR3 DNA sequence: TGTGCCAGTAGCGCCGAGGGACAGGGGGCGGGTAACTATGGCTACACCTTC. It yields the protein CASSAEGQGAGNYGYTF.